Presented here are 23 T cell receptor beta chains from one specimen sequenced in a study of cytomegalovirus exposure and HLA in healthy donors. Both 60 Vbeta primers and 13 Jbeta primers went into the PCR. The assay was immunoSEQ multiplex PCR, and TCRdb's table has in-frame clones only and misses some. Seen here are around 150,000 clones, 75% to 90% observed once, and the top ten hold 9.3%. Sequenced: PBMCs. These receptor sequences come from a man aged 18 to 29 in good health and CMV-seropositive.

This rearrangement joins TRBV28 to TRBJ1-1; the match to TRBD1 covers 11 bases. Germline loops: CDR1 MDHEN, CDR2 SYDVKM. CDR3 size: 17 residues. The junction had 7 bases not matched to a gene; V was cut back by 4 bases and J by 0 bases. The CDR3 region is CASSSRTGGVMNTEAFF. CDR3 nucleotides: TGTGCCAGCAGTTCACGGACAGGGGGCGTTATGAACACTGAAGCTTTCTTT.

The J gene is TRBJ1-6, the V gene TRBV5-1; D is unresolved. Germline lookup yields CDR1 SGHRS and CDR2 YFSETQ. V lost 0 bases and J 6 bases, leaving 7 bases between the germline ends. The CDR3 sequence is 14 residues long. CDR3 sequence reads: CASSLDGLNSPLHF. As DNA, the CDR3 is TGCGCCAGCAGCTTGGATGGGCTTAATTCACCCCTCCACTTT.

The chain employs TRBV9 and TRBJ1-3, with TRBD1 matching over 11 bases. With 3 bases clipped from V and 4 bases from J, the junction kept 6 bases outside the gene matches. Germline CDR1 is SGDLS and CDR2 is YYNGEE. The CDR3 covers 16 residues. The CDR3 loop reads CASSGGQGGLGNTIYF. The CDR3 DNA reads as TGTGCCAGCAGCGGGGGACAGGGGGGCCTCGGAAACACCATATATTTT.

The table lists this clone with a few counts. This chain joins TRBV30 and TRBJ2-7; 7 nucleotides match TRBD1. Trimming at V came to 6 bases and at J to 2 bases, leaving 4 bases not matched to a gene. Per the germline V gene, CDR1 is GTSNPN and CDR2 is SVGIG (reference sequence). CDR3 length equals 12 residues. CDR3 DNA: TGTGCCTGTCGACAGGGAACCTACGAGCAGTACTTC. Encoded protein: CACRQGTYEQYF.

The rearrangement joins TRBV2 to TRBJ1-6; 9 bases are a match to TRBD1. Germline values: CDR1 SNHLY, CDR2 FYNNEI. Trimming cost V 0 bases and J 17 bases; bases outside gene matches: 5. The CDR3 has 13 amino acids. CDR3 coding DNA: TGTGCCAGCAGTGAAGCAATCGACAGGGGGTTCCACTTT. Encoded protein: CASSEAIDRGFHF.

J is TRBJ1-1 and V is TRBV5-6; weak D call: TRBD1 (6 bases). This CDR3 has 13 residues. Germline CDR1 and CDR2: SGHDT and YYEEEE. Trimming cost V 1 base and J 5 bases, with 9 bases left between them. The chain's CDR3 is CASSLTGWTEAFF. DNA for the CDR3: TGTGCCAGCAGCTTGACAGGGTGGACTGAAGCTTTCTTT.

As DNA, the CDR3 is TGTGCCAGCAGCGCCAGGACTAGCGAGGGCACAGATACGCAGTATTTT. Translation: CASSARTSEGTDTQYF. V and J are TRBV9 and TRBJ2-3; 9 bases map to TRBD2. CDR3 length: 16 residues. Germline-derived CDR1 and CDR2 are SGDLS and YYNGEE. After removal of 3 bases from V and 1 base from J, the junction contained 6 bases not matched to a gene.

V and J are TRBV9 and TRBJ2-1; a possible D gene is TRBD2 (7 bases). The CDR3 has 12 residues. V was trimmed by 10 bases and J by 5 bases, leaving 13 bases between them. Germline V lookup: CDR1 SGDLS, CDR2 YYNGEE. CDR3 DNA sequence: TGTGCCTCTCGGGGGGCCAACAATGAGCAGTTCTTC. Amino acid sequence: CASRGANNEQFF.

The V call is TRBV4-1, the J call TRBJ2-7; 8 bases are a match to TRBD1. Germline V gene data show CDR1 as MGHRA and CDR2 as YSYEKL. This CDR3 has 15 residues. The ends lost 9 bases at V and 0 bases at J; junction bases unmatched: 10. The CDR3 bases are TGCGCCAGTTCTAGCCAGGGGGCATCCTCCTACGAGCAGTACTTC. Its protein product is CASSSQGASSYEQYF.

The chain links TRBV10-3 to TRBJ2-2; TRBD2 matches 7 bases. V trimming: 10 bases; J trimming: 5 bases; junction bases outside the gene matches: 13. The germline V gene encodes CDR1 ENHRY and CDR2 SYGVKD. This CDR3 region has 15 residues. The CDR3 here is CATKREGSGTGELFF. CDR3 in DNA: TGTGCCACCAAAAGGGAGGGTTCGGGAACCGGGGAGCTGTTTTTT.

This clone was counted once. The V gene is TRBV5-1, the J gene TRBJ1-1; no definite D call. Trimming shortened V by 0 bases and J by 1 base, and 4 bases separated the two germline ends. Germline values: CDR1 SGHRS, CDR2 YFSETQ. The CDR3 length is 13 residues. CDR3 in amino acids: CASSLERNTEAFF. For the CDR3, the DNA is TGCGCCAGCAGCTTGGAGAGGAACACTGAAGCTTTCTTT.

The chain employs TRBV12-5 and TRBJ2-3; 15 bases match TRBD2. Germline CDR1 LGHNT, CDR2 FRNRAP. Trimming took 3 bases from V and 6 from J; bases not matched to a gene: 1. This CDR3 is 15 amino acids long. CDR3 DNA: TGTGCTAGTGGTTTTGGACTAGCGGGGGGGGATACGCAGTATTTT. It translates to CASGFGLAGGDTQYF. The whole variable domain, remainder taken from reference TRBV12-5 and TRBJ2-3, is DARVTQTPRHKVTEMGQEVTMRCQPILGHNTVFWYRQTMMQGLELLAYFRNRAPLDDSGMPKDRFSAEMPDATLATLKIQPSEPRDSAVYFCASGFGLAGGDTQYFGPGTRLTVL.

The chain couples TRBV7-2 to TRBJ2-5; 7 bases map to TRBD1. In germline, CDR1 is SGHTA, CDR2 FQGNSA. J gave up 4 bases and V 3 bases, and 2 bases lay outside the gene matches. The CDR3 loop spans 13 amino acids. The chain's CDR3 is CASSFRQGETQYF. As DNA, the CDR3 is TGTGCCAGCAGCTTCAGACAGGGAGAGACCCAGTACTTC.

This clone was observed once. The chain uses TRBV27 and TRBJ1-3, with unresolved D. Germline lookup yields CDR1 MNHEY and CDR2 SMNVEV (reference sequence). V was shortened by 1 base and J by 4 bases, with 5 bases between the two germline ends. The CDR3 spans 13 residues. The CDR3 loop is CASSLFSGNTIYF. The CDR3 DNA follows: TGTGCCAGCAGTTTATTTTCAGGAAACACCATATATTTT.

The DNA for the CDR3 is TGCGCCAGCAGCCAAGAGCCAGGGGATAGCTATGGCTACACCTTC. Protein: CASSQEPGDSYGYTF. The V and J genes are TRBV4-1 and TRBJ1-2; possibly TRBD1 for D (6 bases). V lost 0 bases and J 4 bases, leaving 12 bases between the germline ends. Germline CDR1 reads MGHRA; CDR2 reads YSYEKL. There are 15 residues in the CDR3.

A word on this clone: The germline gene is not matched at one end of the junction; a read error may be the cause. The chain uses TRBV14 and TRBJ2-5, with 7 bases identical to TRBD1. This CDR3 has 16 residues. Germline values: CDR1 SGHDN, CDR2 FVKESK. CDR3 region: CAGSQAGTAWVGTQYF. CDR3 coding DNA: TGTGCCGGCAGCCAAGCCGGGACAGCGTGGGTCGGGACCCAGTACTTC.

The chain has TRBV5-1 and TRBJ1-3, with a weak D call TRBD1 (6 bases). CDR3 length: 14 residues. Germline V gene sequence: CDR1 SGHRS, CDR2 YFSETQ. Trimming removed 4 bases from V and 3 bases from J, with 11 bases in between. CDR3 residues: CASSPPGHGNTIYF. CDR3 coding DNA: TGCGCCAGCAGCCCACCGGGACATGGAAACACCATATATTTT.

This clone turned up a few times. J is TRBJ1-1 and V is TRBV5-6; D not certain. Germline CDR1 reads SGHDT; CDR2 reads YYEEEE. The CDR3 consists of 12 residues. Trimming cost V 1 base and J 8 bases, with 9 bases left between them. CDR3 sequence: CASSLYIQEAFF. The DNA for the CDR3 is TGTGCCAGCAGCTTGTATATCCAGGAAGCTTTCTTT.

This clone came up once. Germline is not matched at one junction end, which may reflect a read error. The chain combines TRBV7-9 with TRBJ1-1; D is unclear. The germline V gene has CDR1 SEHNR and CDR2 FQNEAQ (reference sequence). The CDR3 is 15 amino acids. The CDR3 is CASREPEGENTESFF. As DNA, the CDR3 is TGTGCCAGCAGAGAACCAGAGGGAGAAAACACTGAATCTTTCTTT. The full variable domain, rest sourced from reference TRBV7-9 and TRBJ1-1, is DTGVSQNPRHKITKRGQNVTFRCDPISEHNRLYWYRQTLGQGPEFLTYFQNEAQLEKSRLLSDRFSAERPKGSFSTLEIQRTEQGDSAMYLCASREPEGENTESFFGQGTRLTVV.

In nucleotides, the CDR3 is TGTGCCAGCGCAAAAACCCAGGGGGCGCTTTCTAACTATGGCTACACCTTC. Encoded protein: CASAKTQGALSNYGYTF. This chain joins TRBV7-2 and TRBJ1-2, with TRBD1 identical over 8 bases. Unmatched junction bases numbered 14, after V lost 8 bases and J lost 0 bases. CDR3 size: 17 residues. CDR1 and CDR2 (germline): SGHTA, FQGNSA.

The V gene is TRBV30, the J gene TRBJ1-5, with 7 bases lining up with TRBD1. The junction had 0 bases not matched to a gene; V was cut back by 3 bases and J by 4 bases. The CDR3 consists of 12 residues. Germline V CDR1 and CDR2: GTSNPN, SVGIG (reference sequence). CDR3 protein: CAWSRGNQPQHF. The CDR3 DNA is TGTGCCTGGAGCAGGGGGAATCAGCCCCAGCATTTT.

V gene TRBV25-1 combines with J gene TRBJ1-2, with D perhaps TRBD1 (6 bases). Germline CDR1 reads MGHDK; CDR2 reads SYGVNS. The CDR3 covers 16 residues. V lost 4 bases and J lost 5, with 20 bases in between. The CDR3 region has the DNA TGTGCCAGCAGTGGGGGGACAAGGGGTTATTCTTATGGCTACACCTTC. The encoded protein is CASSGGTRGYSYGYTF.

The chain recombines TRBV2 with TRBJ1-1, with D possibly matching TRBD1 (5 bases). Germline CDR1 SNHLY, CDR2 FYNNEI. This CDR3 has 14 amino acids. V was shortened by 5 bases and J by 3 bases, with 13 bases between the two germline ends. The CDR3 sequence is CASSRLVGDTEAFF. The CDR3 DNA reads TGTGCCAGCAGTCGTTTGGTAGGGGACACTGAAGCTTTCTTT.